This T cell receptor beta chain was obtained from a study of blood T cells in healthy people across ages (dated by TCRdb to about 2015). For context, the study as a whole: In model experiments, template switching captured about one uniquely barcoded TCR beta cDNA molecule for every two T cells. Using deep sequencing normalized with unique cDNA molecular identifiers, the study measured how TCR beta repertoire diversity changes with age. Donors were grouped into four age groups: young (average roughly 17 years), middle-aged (39), aged (around 56) and long-lived (just over 80). To avoid experimental bias, donors of different ages were spread randomly across the sequencing lanes. Using the same blood draw, the study looked at two additional independent replicas of 1 million unique cDNA reads for two donors, one aged 18 to 30 and the other aged 80 or older.

According to the germline V gene, CDR1 reads KGHSY and CDR2 reads FQNENV. Its CDR3 holds 13 amino acids, cysteine through phenylalanine. The retained sequence is limited to the CDR3, 39 bases, with the frame set at the first base. Systemically healthy Caucasian individuals from Russia, some 38 in total and aged roughly 6 to 100 years, were included as donors. Each donor gave approximately 9.3 milliliters of peripheral blood, collected into EDTA-treated Vacutainer tubes. Ficoll-Paque density-gradient centrifugation was used to isolate PBMCs, with at least 6.5 million per sample. Total RNA, at least 6 micrograms per sample, was extracted from PBMCs with Trizol reagent. For every donor, flow cytometry on a PBMC aliquot measured the percentage of naive CD45RAhigh/CD27high T cells. This clonotype was counted a few times. Its specific antigen is unknown. At one boundary the junction diverges from the germline segment, which might be a read error.

The receptor library was made with 5' RACE. TCRdb names Illumina HiSeq 2500 as the instrument used. The second PCR ran for roughly 7 to 11 cycles and used a J-beta primer mix along with a sample-barcoded 5' primer. Each TCR beta cDNA molecule received a unique molecular identifier from a template-switch 5' adaptor carrying 12 random nucleotides. Each sample yielded at least 2.5 million CDR3-containing paired-end reads. All of the RNA was converted into first-strand cDNA using the Mint cDNA synthesis kit, with a TRBC-specific oligonucleotide serving as the primer. Following uracil-DNA glycosylase treatment, all cDNA underwent a first 18-cycle PCR with the universal primers M1SS and BC2_uni_R. On the study's bioinformatics: Each sample was normalized by randomly selecting 1 million high-quality reads, each carrying a distinct molecular identifier. Instead of being binned into consensus sequences, reads that shared molecular identifiers were thrown out. MiTCR, run with a Q25 quality threshold and the strictest error-elimination algorithm, handled CDR3 identification, clonotype clustering and error correction. Lower-bound total TCR beta diversity was estimated with a nonparametric unseen species model using Euler transformation. The raw public reads went through TCRdb reprocessing: fastp at Q25, MiXCR clone calling, in-frame beta chains kept. Each entry is one CDR3 protein sequence, shown with its most common DNA and genes. The V and J calls come from TCRdb's annotation, not from the publication. This sample comprises around 500,000 distinct CDR3 sequences, around half of them detected only once. The ten largest account for around 23% of the sample.

Study-wide conclusions, independent of this receptor: Because donor CMV infection status was unknown, age-related changes in expanded clonotypes were potentially confounded. Compared with the aged group, more naive CD4+ T cells, fewer expanded clones and increased TCR diversity were shown by the long-lived group, suggesting age selection. Observed TCR beta diversity per million T cells fell roughly linearly with age, and a significant reduction was already apparent by age around 44. Because profiling used bulk unsorted PBMCs, naive and antigen-experienced compartments could not be compared conclusively. Total diversity estimates from one million sequenced T cells were considered lower bounds and underestimates. Observed TCR beta diversity correlated strongly with the percentage of naive T cells measured by flow cytometry.

The receptor's source is a man older than 75 in good health. The chain uses TRBV16 and TRBJ1-2, and perhaps TRBD1 as D gene, on 6 matching bases. The specimen sequenced was blood. This receptor has the CDR3 CVSSQWGRGGYTF. The nucleotide sequence is given as TGTGTCAGCAGCCAATGGGGCAGGGGCGGCTACACCTTC. Here the CDR3 is joined to the reference TRBV16 and TRBJ1-2 genes, and the full variable domain is: GEEVAQTPKHLVRGEGQKAKLYCAPIKGHSYVFWYQQVLKNEFKFLISFQNENVFDETGMPKERFSAKCLPNSPCSLEIQATKLEDSAVYFCVSSQWGRGGYTFGSGTRLTVV.